This T cell receptor beta chain is from a study of shared clonotypes between healthy human individuals. On the study more broadly: Each donor had three CD4 naive, three CD4 memory, two CD8 naive and one CD8 memory plate.

Selected positively for CCR7 and CD45RO-negative, naive CD8 cells excluded terminally differentiated effector memory CD45RA+ cells. The donor population consisted of healthy HIV-negative adults with no recent acute infections or vaccinations. Trimming pared 6 bases from V and 1 base from J, leaving 9 bases between. Germline V gene sequence: CDR1 MDHEN, CDR2 SYDVKM. The CDR3 is 13 amino acids. This clone was detected only once. Its cognate antigen is unknown. General observations from the study: Naive subsets, compared against memory subsets, generally had larger estimated richness values.

The authors ran the assay at deep level. Clones were read by immunoSEQ multiplex PCR, and TCRdb kept only the in-frame ones, dropping some. The sample includes 760,000 or so clones, 96% of them seen just once. Sequencing input: naive CD8+ T cells sorted from blood. V usage is TRBV28 and J usage is TRBJ1-1; D remains ambiguous. The source of this sequence is a young man in good health. The CDR3 sequence is CASSQQTNTEAFF. The CDR3 nucleotides read TGTGCCAGCAGCCAACAGACGAACACTGAAGCTTTCTTT.